The subject of this entry is one T cell receptor beta chain. Its antigen is still unknown. The CDR3 consists of 15 residues. Germline assignment: CDR1 SGDLS and CDR2 YYNGEE. V lost 4 bases and J lost 4; bases outside the gene matches: 6. These data come from a study of shared clonotypes between healthy human individuals. Study summary: Ranging from 18 to 49 in age, donors were two women and a few men. Study-wide findings and caveats: Shared clonotypes across all four donors exceeded non-shared ones in generation probability.

Sequencing was performed with immunoSEQ multiplex PCR; in TCRdb, only in-frame clones are kept and a portion is missing. The table includes under 1,900,000 clones, around 98.5% detected once. The CD4+ fraction was divided into a CD45RA+ naive subset and a CD45RA-negative memory subset. The chain couples TRBV9 to TRBJ2-1, with 9 bases fitting TRBD1. The sample comprised naive CD4+ T cells sorted from blood. As for subset: CD45RA+ positively selected. The TCR comes from a man between 25 and 39 years old in good health. The CDR3 loop is CASSLGGTGYNEQFF. The CDR3 coding sequence is TGTGCCAGCAGCCTAGGGGGGACAGGGTACAATGAGCAGTTCTTC.